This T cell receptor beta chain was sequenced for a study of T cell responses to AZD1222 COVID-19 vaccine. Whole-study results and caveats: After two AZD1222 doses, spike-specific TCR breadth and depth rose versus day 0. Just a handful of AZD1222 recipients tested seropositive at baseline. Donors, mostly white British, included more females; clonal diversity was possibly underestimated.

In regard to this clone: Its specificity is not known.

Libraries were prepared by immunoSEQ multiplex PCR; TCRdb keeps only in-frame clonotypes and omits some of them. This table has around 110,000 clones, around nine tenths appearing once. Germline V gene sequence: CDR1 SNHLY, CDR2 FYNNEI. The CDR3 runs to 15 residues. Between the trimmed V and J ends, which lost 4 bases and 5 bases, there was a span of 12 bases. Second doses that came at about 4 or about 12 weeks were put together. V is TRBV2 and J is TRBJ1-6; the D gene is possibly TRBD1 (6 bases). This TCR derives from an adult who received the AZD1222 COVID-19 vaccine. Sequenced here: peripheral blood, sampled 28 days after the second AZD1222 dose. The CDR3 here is CASSAQQGNNSPLHF. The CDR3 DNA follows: TGTGCCAGCAGTGCCCAACAGGGTAATAATTCACCCCTCCACTTT.